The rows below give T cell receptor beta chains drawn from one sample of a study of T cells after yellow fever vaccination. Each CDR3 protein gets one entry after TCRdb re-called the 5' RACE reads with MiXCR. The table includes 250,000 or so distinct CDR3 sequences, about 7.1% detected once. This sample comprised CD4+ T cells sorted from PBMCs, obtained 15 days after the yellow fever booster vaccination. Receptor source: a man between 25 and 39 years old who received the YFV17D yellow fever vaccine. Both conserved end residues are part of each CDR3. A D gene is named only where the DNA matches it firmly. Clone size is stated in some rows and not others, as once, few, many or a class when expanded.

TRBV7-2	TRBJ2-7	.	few	TGTGCCAGCAGCTTTCCACCCACCTACGAGCAGTACTTC	CASSFPPTYEQYF
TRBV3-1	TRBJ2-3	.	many	TGTGCCAGCAGCCTTCTCGGGGGAACAGATACGCAGTATTTT	CASSLLGGTDTQYF
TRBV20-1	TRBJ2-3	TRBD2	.	TGCAGTGCTAGTAGTGCGGGAGGACACACAGATACGCAGTATTTT	CSASSAGGHTDTQYF
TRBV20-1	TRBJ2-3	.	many	TGCAGTGCAGGGGCAACGGATACGCAGTATTTT	CSAGATDTQYF
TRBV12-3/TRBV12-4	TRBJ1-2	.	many	TGTGCCAGCAGTGGGGGATCGGGGGGCTACACCTTC	CASSGGSGGYTF
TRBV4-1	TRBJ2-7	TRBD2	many	TGCGCCAGCAGCCAAGAGATAGCGGGAGGCCACGAGCAGTACTTC	CASSQEIAGGHEQYF
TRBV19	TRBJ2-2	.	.	TGTGCCAGTAGTATGGCTCTCACACAGCTGTTTTTT	CASSMALTQLFF
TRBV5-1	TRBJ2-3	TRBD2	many	TGCGCCAGCAGCTGGGGGGGGACCGGCACAGATACGCAGTATTTT	CASSWGGTGTDTQYF
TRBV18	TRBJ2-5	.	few	TGTGCCAGCTCAGAAGGGAAAGAGACCCAGTACTTC	CASSEGKETQYF
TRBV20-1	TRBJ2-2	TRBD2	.	TGCAGTGCTCCCATAGCGGGAGGGAACACCGGGGAGCTGTTTTTT	CSAPIAGGNTGELFF
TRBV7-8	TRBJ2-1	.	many	TGTGCCAGCAGCCTAGGTTCGGGGAACAATGAGCAGTTCTTC	CASSLGSGNNEQFF
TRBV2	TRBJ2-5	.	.	TGTGCCAGCTCCCGGGACTACCAAGAGACCCAGTACTTC	CASSRDYQETQYF
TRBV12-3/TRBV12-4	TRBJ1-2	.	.	TGTGCCAGCAACATTGGGACAACCCCTCGAAACTATGGCTACACCTTC	CASNIGTTPRNYGYTF
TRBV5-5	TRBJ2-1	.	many	TGTGCCAGCAGCTCATTATTAGAGCGGGCGGGGCACAATGAGCAGTTCTTC	CASSSLLERAGHNEQFF
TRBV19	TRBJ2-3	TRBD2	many	TGTGCCAGTAGCAGGACTAGCGGGAACACAGATACGCAGTATTTT	CASSRTSGNTDTQYF
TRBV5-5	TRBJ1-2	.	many	TGTGCCAGCAGCTCGGGATATGGCTACACCTTC	CASSSGYGYTF
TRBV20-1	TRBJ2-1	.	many	TGCAGTGCTAGTGGGGGGAGTAGGGGATACAATGAGCAGTTCTTC	CSASGGSRGYNEQFF
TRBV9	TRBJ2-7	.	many	TGTGCCAGCAGCGTAATAGAAACTGGGTACGAGCAGTACTTC	CASSVIETGYEQYF
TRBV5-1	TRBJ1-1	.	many	TGTGCCAGCAGCTCCGGGACGGCGAACACTGAAGCTTTCTTT	CASSSGTANTEAFF
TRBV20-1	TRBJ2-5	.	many	TGCAGTGCTAGACCCGGGGGCATTGAGACCCAGTACTTC	CSARPGGIETQYF
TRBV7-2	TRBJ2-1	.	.	TGTGCCAGCAGCTTATCTAGCGCACTTTACAATGAGCAGTTCTTC	CASSLSSALYNEQFF
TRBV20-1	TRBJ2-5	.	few	TGCAGTGCTAGGCGCCAGGTAGAGACCCAGTACTTC	CSARRQVETQYF
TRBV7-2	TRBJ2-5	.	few	TGTGCCAGCTCCCGGACAGCGTCTGGGACCCAGTACTTC	CASSRTASGTQYF